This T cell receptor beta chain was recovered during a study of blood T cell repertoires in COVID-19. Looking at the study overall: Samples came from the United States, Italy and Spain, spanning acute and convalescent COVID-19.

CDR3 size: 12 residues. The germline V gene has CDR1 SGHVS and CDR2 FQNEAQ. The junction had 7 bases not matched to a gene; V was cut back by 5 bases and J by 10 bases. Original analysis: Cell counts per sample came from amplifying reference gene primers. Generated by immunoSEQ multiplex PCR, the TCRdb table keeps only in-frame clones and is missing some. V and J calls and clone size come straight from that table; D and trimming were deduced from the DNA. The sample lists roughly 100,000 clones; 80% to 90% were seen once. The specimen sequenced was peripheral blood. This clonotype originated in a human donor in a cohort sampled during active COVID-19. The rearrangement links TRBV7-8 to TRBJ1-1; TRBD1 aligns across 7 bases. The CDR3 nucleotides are TGTGCCAGCAGCCCCGACAGGGCGGCAGCTTTCTTT. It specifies CASSPDRAAAFF.